This TCR beta chain was captured in a study of control samples from healthy donors and cancer patients. The germline CDR1 and CDR2 sequences are SGDLS and YYNGEE. Trimming removed 0 bases from V and 7 bases from J; junction bases left unmatched: 3. This CDR3 region has 13 residues. The repertoire was sequenced with immunoSEQ multiplex PCR; TCRdb's copy has only in-frame clones and lacks some. The sample lists about 54,000 clones; around 97% were seen once. This sequence originates from a woman between 25 and 40 years old in good health. The sample taken for sequencing was blood. The V gene is TRBV9, the J gene TRBJ2-5; 7 bases line up with TRBD2. CDR3: CASSVGGGGTQYF. The CDR3 nucleotides read TGTGCCAGCAGCGTAGGGGGGGGAGGGACCCAGTACTTC.